One and the same sample provided the 30 T cell receptor beta chains below, sequenced in a study of shared clonotypes between healthy human individuals. Measured with immunoSEQ multiplex PCR; TCRdb has only the in-frame clones, and not every one. In the table there are a few million clones, 92% of which are singletons. Sequenced sample: naive CD4+ T cells from PBMCs. Specified subset: CD45RA+ positively selected. The receptors derive from a man younger than 35 in good health. Some clones in this sample may be carry-over from other donors' samples.

This clone occurred a few times. The gene calls are TRBV6-1 and TRBJ1-1; D not certain. The CDR3 length is 14 residues. Between the trimmed V and J ends, which lost 2 bases and 9 bases, there was a span of 16 bases. From germline, CDR1 is MNHNS and CDR2 SASEGT. The CDR3 coding sequence is TGTGCCAGCAGTGAATCGAGTATGGGGAAAAAAGCTTTCTTT. Its translation: CASSESSMGKKAFF.

The rearrangement joins TRBV29-1 to TRBJ1-1, with 9 bases fitting TRBD1. Germline loops: CDR1 SQVTM, CDR2 ANQGSEA. CDR3 length equals 15 residues. V lost 4 bases and J lost 4; bases outside the gene matches: 10. The CDR3 DNA reads TGCAGCGTTGCGCCGGGACAGGGCTTGCGCACTGAAGCTTTCTTT. The encoded protein is CSVAPGQGLRTEAFF. Full variable domain (missing parts from reference TRBV29-1 and TRBJ1-1): SAVISQKPSRDICQRGTSLTIQCQVDSQVTMMFWYRQQPGQSLTLIATANQGSEATYESGFVIDKFPISRPNLTFSTLTVSNMSPEDSSIYLCSVAPGQGLRTEAFFGQGTRLTVV.

This clone was seen only a few times. This chain uses TRBV10-2 with TRBJ1-1; 7 bases align to TRBD1. J lost 3 bases, V lost 0 bases, and 4 bases had no gene match. The CDR3 is 15 residues long. Germline V CDR1 and CDR2: WSHSY, SAAADI. CDR3 coding DNA: TGCGCCAGCAGTGAGTCGACAGGGTCGGACACTGAAGCTTTCTTT. Its translation is CASSESTGSDTEAFF.

The rearrangement links TRBV20-1 to TRBJ2-7; D may be TRBD1 (5 bases). Germline values: CDR1 DFQATT, CDR2 SNEGSKA (reference sequence). The CDR3 length is 11 residues. Trimming removed 2 bases from V and 6 bases from J, with 8 bases in between. This chain's CDR3 is CSARQGLEQYF. The CDR3 DNA sequence: TGCAGTGCTAGACAGGGCCTCGAGCAGTACTTC.

Worth noting for this clone: Other DNA sequences within the sample encode an identical CDR3. This rearrangement joins TRBV7-2 to TRBJ2-7; D gene unclear. Trimming removed 1 base at V and 3 bases at J, with 7 bases between. The length of the CDR3 is 13 residues. Germline loops: CDR1 SGHTA, CDR2 FQGNSA. Here the CDR3 DNA reads TGTGCCAGCAGCTTAGGGCCGAACTACGAGCAGTACTTC. The encoded protein is CASSLGPNYEQYF. The full variable domain, its missing parts supplied by reference TRBV7-2 and TRBJ2-7, is GAGVSQSPSNKVTEKGKDVELRCDPISGHTALYWYRQSLGQGLEFLIYFQGNSAPDKSGLPSDRFSAERTGGSVSTLTIQRTQQEDSAVYLCASSLGPNYEQYFGPGTRLTVT.

V gene TRBV11-2 combines with J gene TRBJ2-5; 10 positions match TRBD2. Germline V gene sequence: CDR1 SGHAT, CDR2 FQNNGV. V gave up 5 bases and J gave up 3 bases; unmatched junction bases: 15. CDR3 length: 18 amino acids. CDR3 DNA sequence: TGTGCCAGCAGCAAGCCAAGTCTAGCGGGGGCCAGGGAAGAGACCCAGTACTTC. The encoded protein is CASSKPSLAGAREETQYF.

The V call is TRBV14, the J call TRBJ2-2, with 7 bases aligning to TRBD1. Germline V lookup: CDR1 SGHDN, CDR2 FVKESK. The CDR3 totals 13 residues. V gave up 4 bases and J gave up 6 bases; unmatched junction bases: 2. The CDR3 sequence is CASSPQGPGELFF. CDR3 coding DNA: TGTGCCAGCAGCCCACAGGGGCCCGGGGAGCTGTTTTTT.

This chain joins TRBV9 and TRBJ1-1, with a weak D call TRBD1 (6 bases). CDR1 and CDR2 (germline): SGDLS, YYNGEE. This CDR3 is built from 15 residues. V dropped 3 bases and J dropped 1 base, with 13 bases sitting between them. DNA for the CDR3: TGTGCCAGCAGCGCGCGGACAGACCGGAACACTGAAGCTTTCTTT. Translating gives CASSARTDRNTEAFF.

This chain uses TRBV6-1 with TRBJ2-5; TRBD2 aligns across 11 bases. This CDR3 contains 15 residues. Germline values: CDR1 MNHNS, CDR2 SASEGT. The V and J ends lost 6 bases and 2 bases, in that order; junction bases with no gene match: 5. Here the CDR3 reads CASSRLAGGQETQYF. The CDR3 DNA is TGTGCCAGCAGCCGTTTAGCGGGAGGGCAAGAGACCCAGTACTTC.

Worth noting for this clone: Distinct nucleotide sequences in the sample also encode this CDR3. This sequence joins TRBV28 and TRBJ2-7; no firm D call. This CDR3 has 11 amino acids. V gave up 6 bases and J gave up 3 bases, with 6 bases separating them. Germline CDR1 MDHEN, CDR2 SYDVKM. The CDR3 DNA reads as TGTGCCAGCAGCCCCCGCTACGAGCAGTACTTC. This sequence encodes CASSPRYEQYF. The full variable domain, in which reference TRBV28 and TRBJ2-7 provide the parts outside the CDR3, is DVKVTQSSRYLVKRTGEKVFLECVQDMDHENMFWYRQDPGLGLRLIYFSYDVKMKEKGDIPEGYSVSREKKERFSLILESASTNQTSMYLCASSPRYEQYFGPGTRLTVT.

This chain uses TRBV2 with TRBJ1-1; no clear D. Germline values: CDR1 SNHLY, CDR2 FYNNEI. The CDR3 covers 12 residues. Trimming took off 5 bases at V and 0 bases at J, with 4 bases between the two ends. The CDR3 DNA sequence: TGTGCCAGCAGTAAGTTGAACACTGAAGCTTTCTTT. Protein sequence: CASSKLNTEAFF.

The chain couples TRBV7-9 to TRBJ2-1; 16 nucleotides agree with TRBD2. J gave up 0 bases and V 4 bases, and 6 bases lay outside the gene matches. Germline CDR1 and CDR2: SEHNR and FQNEAQ (reference sequence). The CDR3 is 19 amino acids. CDR3 sequence reads: CASSSTGLAGGTSYNEQFF. CDR3 nucleotides: TGTGCCAGCAGCTCGACGGGACTAGCGGGGGGGACCTCCTACAATGAGCAGTTCTTC. The complete variable domain, with remaining parts taken from reference TRBV7-9 and TRBJ2-1, reads DTGVSQNPRHKITKRGQNVTFRCDPISEHNRLYWYRQTLGQGPEFLTYFQNEAQLEKSRLLSDRFSAERPKGSFSTLEIQRTEQGDSAMYLCASSSTGLAGGTSYNEQFFGPGTRLTVL.

This sequence joins TRBV7-8 and TRBJ2-3; D perhaps matches TRBD1 (5 bases). V was cut by 5 bases and J by 5 bases, with 11 bases left in between. This CDR3 region has 13 residues. Germline loops: CDR1 SGHVS, CDR2 FQNEAQ. CDR3 sequence: CASSQDRGDTQYF. CDR3 coding DNA: TGTGCCAGCAGCCAAGACAGAGGAGATACGCAGTATTTT.

Notes on this clone: Distinct nucleotide sequences in the sample also encode this CDR3. V usage is TRBV19 and J usage is TRBJ1-2; 7 bases line up with TRBD1. The ends lost 3 bases at V and 2 bases at J; junction bases unmatched: 0. The CDR3 length is 13 residues. Germline values: CDR1 LNHDA, CDR2 SQIVND (reference sequence). Written as DNA, the CDR3 is TGTGCCAGTAGTATGGACAGGAACTATGGCTACACCTTC. It translates to CASSMDRNYGYTF.

The rearrangement joins TRBV4-3 to TRBJ1-2, with D tentatively TRBD1 (6 bases). The CDR3 covers 13 residues. The germline gives CDR1 LGHNA, CDR2 YSLEER. Deletions cut 0 bases from V and 14 bases from J, with 16 bases between. In DNA, the CDR3 is TGCGCCAGCAGCCAAGAATCGGGGGGGGCGAGGACCTTC. Its translation is CASSQESGGARTF.

V and J are TRBV27 and TRBJ2-3; D unclear. The length of the CDR3 is 13 residues. V gave up 3 bases and J gave up 2 bases, with 6 bases separating them. Germline values: CDR1 MNHEY, CDR2 SMNVEV (reference sequence). Here the CDR3 reads CASSLLYTDTQYF. In nucleotides, the CDR3 is TGTGCCAGCAGTTTGTTATACACAGATACGCAGTATTTT.

CDR3 coding DNA: TGTGCCAGCTCGTGGTCATGGGAGCAGTACTTC. Protein product: CASSWSWEQYF. The chain couples TRBV2 to TRBJ2-7; D uncertain. Trimming cost V 8 bases and J 7 bases, with 12 bases left between them. The germline gives CDR1 SNHLY, CDR2 FYNNEI. This CDR3 is built from 11 residues.

CDR3 loop: CASSPLGGSLSYEQYF. The CDR3 DNA reads as TGTGCCAGCAGCCCTCTTGGAGGGAGTCTCTCCTACGAGCAGTACTTC. V usage is TRBV11-2 and J usage is TRBJ2-7, with D possibly matching TRBD2 (6 bases). Germline loops: CDR1 SGHAT, CDR2 FQNNGV. Deletions cut 5 bases from V and 0 bases from J, with 17 bases between. This CDR3 contains 16 residues.

This clone was seen only once. This sequence joins TRBV5-6 and TRBJ2-1; 12 nucleotides line up with TRBD2. The CDR3 totals 15 residues. The V and J ends lost 3 bases and 8 bases, in that order; junction bases with no gene match: 6. Germline loops: CDR1 SGHDT, CDR2 YYEEEE. The CDR3 here is CASSSLAGGPHEQFF. Here the CDR3 DNA reads TGTGCCAGCAGCTCCCTAGCGGGAGGGCCGCATGAGCAGTTCTTC.

The chain combines TRBV7-9 with TRBJ2-7; a weak D match, TRBD1 (5 bases). The CDR3 runs 8 residues. V was trimmed by 11 bases and J by 9 bases, leaving 8 bases between them. CDR1 is SEHNR, CDR2 FQNEAQ, per germline (reference sequence). This CDR3 reads CASRGQYF. CDR3 DNA sequence: TGTGCCTCTAGGGGGCAGTACTTC.

The CDR3 spells CASSPPYGYTF. In nucleotides, the CDR3 is TGTGCCAGCAGTCCTCCCTATGGCTACACCTTC. This chain links TRBV27 with TRBJ1-2; no definite D call. Trimming removed 5 bases at V and 4 bases at J, with 5 bases between. This CDR3 contains 11 residues. Germline V CDR1 and CDR2: MNHEY, SMNVEV (reference sequence).

This rearrangement joins TRBV6-6 to TRBJ2-5; 7 positions agree with TRBD2. V gave up 6 bases and J gave up 5 bases; unmatched junction bases: 15. Germline loops: CDR1 MNHNY, CDR2 SVGAGI (reference sequence). The CDR3 covers 16 residues. For the CDR3, the DNA is TGTGCCAGCAGACCTCGCGGGACTACGCTTGGCGAGACCCAGTACTTC. Translated: CASRPRGTTLGETQYF.

The chain couples TRBV6-6 to TRBJ2-7; a possible D gene is TRBD1 (6 bases). Germline assignment: CDR1 MNHNY and CDR2 SVGAGI (reference sequence). This CDR3 is 15 amino acids long. Deletions cut 6 bases from V and 2 bases from J, with 17 bases between. The CDR3: CASRGAGLPTYEQYF. The CDR3 DNA sequence: TGTGCCAGCAGGGGGGCCGGACTTCCGACCTACGAGCAGTACTTC.

CDR3 DNA sequence: TGCGCCAGCAGCTTGGAATTAGCGGGAGGGTTGCAATCGGATACGCAGTATTTT. Amino acid sequence: CASSLELAGGLQSDTQYF. The chain links TRBV5-1 to TRBJ2-3; 11 bases agree with TRBD2. Per germline, CDR1 SGHRS and CDR2 YFSETQ. V was clipped by 0 bases and J by 6 bases; unmatched bases: 12. This CDR3 region has 18 residues.

The V gene is TRBV7-2, the J gene TRBJ2-2, with unresolved D. The CDR3 is made up of 15 amino acids. Germline V CDR1 and CDR2: SGHTA, FQGNSA. V was shortened by 1 base and J by 0 bases, with 6 bases between the two germline ends. The CDR3 region is CASSLVRANTGELFF. CDR3 in DNA: TGTGCCAGCAGCTTAGTTAGAGCGAACACCGGGGAGCTGTTTTTT. The whole variable domain, remainder taken from reference TRBV7-2 and TRBJ2-2, is GAGVSQSPSNKVTEKGKDVELRCDPISGHTALYWYRQSLGQGLEFLIYFQGNSAPDKSGLPSDRFSAERTGGSVSTLTIQRTQQEDSAVYLCASSLVRANTGELFFGEGSRLTVL.

The gene calls are TRBV7-9 and TRBJ1-4; D call uncertain. CDR1 and CDR2 from the germline V gene are SEHNR and FQNEAQ (reference sequence). This CDR3 has 10 residues. V was trimmed by 4 bases and J by 11 bases, leaving 5 bases between them. For the CDR3, the DNA is TGTGCCAGCAGCTCTACTAAACTGTTTTTT. Translation gives CASSSTKLFF.

The V gene is TRBV7-2, the J gene TRBJ2-5; 9 bases map to TRBD2. The germline CDR1 and CDR2 sequences are SGHTA and FQGNSA. The ends lost 8 bases at V and 2 bases at J; junction bases unmatched: 3. CDR3 length: 13 residues. The CDR3 coding sequence is TGTGCCAGCGGCGGGGGGGCTCAAGAGACCCAGTACTTC. This translates into CASGGGAQETQYF. Complete variable domain (other parts from reference TRBV7-2 and TRBJ2-5): GAGVSQSPSNKVTEKGKDVELRCDPISGHTALYWYRQSLGQGLEFLIYFQGNSAPDKSGLPSDRFSAERTGGSVSTLTIQRTQQEDSAVYLCASGGGAQETQYFGPGTRLLVL.

The V call is TRBV6-6, the J call TRBJ2-5, with 10 nucleotides matching TRBD1. The DNA end is more similar to TRBJ2-7, so the J call may be wrong. From germline, CDR1 is MNHNY and CDR2 SVGAGI (reference sequence). The length of the CDR3 is 15 residues. This CDR3 reads CASSRAGTGEYEQYF. The CDR3 nucleotides read TGTGCCAGCAGTCGCGCCGGGACAGGGGAATACGAGCAGTACTTC.

The genes are TRBV28 and TRBJ2-2; 8 bases map to TRBD1. Trimming cost V 7 bases and J 0 bases; bases outside gene matches: 4. The germline V gene has CDR1 MDHEN and CDR2 SYDVKM. This CDR3 region has 15 residues. The CDR3 sequence is CASNSQGANTGELFF. The CDR3 bases are TGTGCCAGCAACTCACAGGGGGCGAACACCGGGGAGCTGTTTTTT.

This sequence joins TRBV28 and TRBJ1-2, with D perhaps matching TRBD1 (5 bases). V was shortened by 4 bases and J by 8 bases, with 11 bases between the two germline ends. Germline loops: CDR1 MDHEN, CDR2 SYDVKM. The length of the CDR3 is 12 residues. In DNA form, the CDR3 reads TGTGCCAGCAGTTACATAGGGGAAGGCTACACCTTC. The encoded protein is CASSYIGEGYTF.